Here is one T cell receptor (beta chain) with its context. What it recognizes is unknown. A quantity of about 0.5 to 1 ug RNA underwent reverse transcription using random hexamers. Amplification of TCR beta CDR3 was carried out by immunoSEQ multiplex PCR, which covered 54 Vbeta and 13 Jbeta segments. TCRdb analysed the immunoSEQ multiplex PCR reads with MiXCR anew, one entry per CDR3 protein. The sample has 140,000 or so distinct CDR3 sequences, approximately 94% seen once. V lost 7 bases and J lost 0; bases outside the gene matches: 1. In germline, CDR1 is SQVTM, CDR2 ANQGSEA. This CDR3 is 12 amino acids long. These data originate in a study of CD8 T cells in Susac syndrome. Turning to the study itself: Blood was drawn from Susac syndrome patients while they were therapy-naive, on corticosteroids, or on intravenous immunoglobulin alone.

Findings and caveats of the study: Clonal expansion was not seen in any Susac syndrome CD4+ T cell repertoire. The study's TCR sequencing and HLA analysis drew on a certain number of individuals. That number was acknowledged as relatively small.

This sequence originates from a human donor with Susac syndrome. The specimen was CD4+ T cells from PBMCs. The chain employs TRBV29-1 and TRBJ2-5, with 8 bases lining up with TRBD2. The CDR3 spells CSGLAYQETQYF. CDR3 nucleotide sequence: TGCAGCGGACTAGCGTACCAAGAGACCCAGTACTTC. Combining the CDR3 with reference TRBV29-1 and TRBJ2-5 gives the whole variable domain SAVISQKPSRDICQRGTSLTIQCQVDSQVTMMFWYRQQPGQSLTLIATANQGSEATYESGFVIDKFPISRPNLTFSTLTVSNMSPEDSSIYLCSGLAYQETQYFGPGTRLLVL.